The entry below describes one T cell receptor (beta chain). Germline CDR1 and CDR2: KGHSH and LQKENI. The CDR3 has 15 amino acids. Deletions cut 1 base from V and 7 bases from J, with 13 bases between. The sample originates from a study of shared T cell receptors in the human thymus. Clones were read by immunoSEQ multiplex PCR, and TCRdb kept only the in-frame ones, dropping some. The sample consists of more than 550,000 clones, approximately 85% of them appearing once. These data are also associated with another study on human thymus T cells. This second study says: Donor material was obtained from healthy Finnish infants undergoing corrective surgery for congenital heart defects. Resected material from corrective heart surgery provided the thymus tissue analysed. Related studies noted strongly shared thymic repertoires across unrelated people.

The chain couples TRBV18 to TRBJ1-4; a possible D gene is TRBD1 (5 bases). The origin of this receptor is a girl in the first two years of life with a congenital heart defect. The sample taken for sequencing was thymocytes. The CDR3 DNA follows: TGTGCCAGCTCACCACGGGTGGAGACAGCTGAAAAACTGTTTTTT. Its translation is CASSPRVETAEKLFF.